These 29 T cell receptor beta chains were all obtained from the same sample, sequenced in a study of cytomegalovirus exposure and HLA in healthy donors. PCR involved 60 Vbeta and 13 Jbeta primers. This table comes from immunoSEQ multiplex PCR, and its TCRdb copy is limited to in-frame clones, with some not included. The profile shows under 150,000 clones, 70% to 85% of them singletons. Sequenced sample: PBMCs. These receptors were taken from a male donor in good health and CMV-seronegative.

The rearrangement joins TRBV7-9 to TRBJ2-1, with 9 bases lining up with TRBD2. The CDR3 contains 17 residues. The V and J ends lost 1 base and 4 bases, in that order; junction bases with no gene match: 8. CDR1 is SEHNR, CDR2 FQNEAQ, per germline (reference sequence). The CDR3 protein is CASSLVVAGGRYNEQFF. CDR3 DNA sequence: TGTGCCAGCAGCTTAGTTGTGGCGGGAGGGAGGTACAATGAGCAGTTCTTC. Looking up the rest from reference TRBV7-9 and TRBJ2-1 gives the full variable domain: DTGVSQNPRHKITKRGQNVTFRCDPISEHNRLYWYRQTLGQGPEFLTYFQNEAQLEKSRLLSDRFSAERPKGSFSTLEIQRTEQGDSAMYLCASSLVVAGGRYNEQFFGPGTRLTVL.

In DNA form, the CDR3 reads TGTGCCAGCAGCTTACCTAGACCCTACAATGAGCAGTTCTTC. It yields the protein CASSLPRPYNEQFF. The gene calls are TRBV7-9 and TRBJ2-1; D is unclear. The CDR3 spans 14 residues. Trimming removed 2 bases from V and 2 bases from J, with 7 bases in between. Per germline, CDR1 SEHNR and CDR2 FQNEAQ (reference sequence).

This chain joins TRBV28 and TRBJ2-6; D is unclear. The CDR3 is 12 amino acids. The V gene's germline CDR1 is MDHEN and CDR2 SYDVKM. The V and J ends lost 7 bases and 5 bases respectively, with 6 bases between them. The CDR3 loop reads CASMARANVLTF. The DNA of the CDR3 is TGTGCCAGCATGGCCCGGGCCAACGTCCTGACTTTC.

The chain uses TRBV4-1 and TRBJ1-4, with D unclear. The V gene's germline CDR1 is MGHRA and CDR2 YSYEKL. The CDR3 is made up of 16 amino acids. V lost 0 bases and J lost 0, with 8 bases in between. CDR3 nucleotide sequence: TGCGCCAGCAGCCAAGACGTATTTGCAACTAATGAAAAACTGTTTTTT. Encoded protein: CASSQDVFATNEKLFF.

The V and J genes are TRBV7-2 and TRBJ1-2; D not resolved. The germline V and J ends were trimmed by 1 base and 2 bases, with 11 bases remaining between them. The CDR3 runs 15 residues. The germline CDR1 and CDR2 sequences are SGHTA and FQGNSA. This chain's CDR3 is CASSLGVAPNYGYTF. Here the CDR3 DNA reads TGTGCCAGCAGCTTAGGGGTAGCCCCGAACTATGGCTACACCTTC.

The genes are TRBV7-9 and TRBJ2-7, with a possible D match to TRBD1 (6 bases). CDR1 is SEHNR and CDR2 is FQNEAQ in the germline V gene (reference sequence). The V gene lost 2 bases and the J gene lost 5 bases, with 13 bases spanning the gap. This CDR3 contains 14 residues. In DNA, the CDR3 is TGTGCCAGCAGCTTAACGCAGGGGCGCGACGAGCAGTACTTC. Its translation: CASSLTQGRDEQYF. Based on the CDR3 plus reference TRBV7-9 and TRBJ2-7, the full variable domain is DTGVSQNPRHKITKRGQNVTFRCDPISEHNRLYWYRQTLGQGPEFLTYFQNEAQLEKSRLLSDRFSAERPKGSFSTLEIQRTEQGDSAMYLCASSLTQGRDEQYFGPGTRLTVT.

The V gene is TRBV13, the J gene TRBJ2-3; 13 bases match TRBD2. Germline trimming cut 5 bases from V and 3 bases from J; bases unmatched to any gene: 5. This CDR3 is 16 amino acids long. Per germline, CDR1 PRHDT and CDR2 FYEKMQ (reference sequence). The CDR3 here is CASSPGLAGETDTQYF. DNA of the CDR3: TGTGCCAGCAGCCCCGGACTAGCGGGAGAAACAGATACGCAGTATTTT.

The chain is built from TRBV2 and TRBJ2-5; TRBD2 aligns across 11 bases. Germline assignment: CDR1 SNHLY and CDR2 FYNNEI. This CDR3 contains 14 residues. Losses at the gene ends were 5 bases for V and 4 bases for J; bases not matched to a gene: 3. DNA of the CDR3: TGTGCCAGCAGTTTTAGCGGGAGGGGAGAGACCCAGTACTTC. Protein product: CASSFSGRGETQYF.

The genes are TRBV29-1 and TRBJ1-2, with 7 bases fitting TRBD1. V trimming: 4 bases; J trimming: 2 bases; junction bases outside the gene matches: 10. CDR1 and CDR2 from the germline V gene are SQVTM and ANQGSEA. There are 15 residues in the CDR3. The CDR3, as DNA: TGCAGCGTTGCATGGGTGACAGGGACGAACTATGGCTACACCTTC. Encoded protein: CSVAWVTGTNYGYTF.

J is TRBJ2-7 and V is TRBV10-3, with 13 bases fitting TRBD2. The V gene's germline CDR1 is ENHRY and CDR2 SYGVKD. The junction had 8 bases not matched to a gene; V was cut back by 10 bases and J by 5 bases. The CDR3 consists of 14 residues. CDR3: CATQAGTSGDEQYF. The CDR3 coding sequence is TGTGCCACACAAGCCGGGACTAGCGGGGACGAGCAGTACTTC.

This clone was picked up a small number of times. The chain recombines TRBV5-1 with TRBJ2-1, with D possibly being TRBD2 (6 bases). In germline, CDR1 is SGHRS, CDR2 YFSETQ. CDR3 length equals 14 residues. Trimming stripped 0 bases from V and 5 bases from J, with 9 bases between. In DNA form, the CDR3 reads TGCGCCAGCAGCTTGGGGTGGACTAACAATGAGCAGTTCTTC. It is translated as CASSLGWTNNEQFF.

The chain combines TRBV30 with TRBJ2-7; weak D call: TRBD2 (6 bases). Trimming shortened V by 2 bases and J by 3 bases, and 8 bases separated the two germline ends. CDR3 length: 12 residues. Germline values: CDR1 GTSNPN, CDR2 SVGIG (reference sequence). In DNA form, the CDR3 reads TGTGCCTGGAGTAGGAGGGACTACGAGCAGTACTTC. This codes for CAWSRRDYEQYF.

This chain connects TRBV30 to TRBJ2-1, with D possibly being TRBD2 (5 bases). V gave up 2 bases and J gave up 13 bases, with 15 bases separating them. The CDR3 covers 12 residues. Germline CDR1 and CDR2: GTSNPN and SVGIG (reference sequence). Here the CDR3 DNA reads TGTGCCTGGAGTCGGTCCGGAGGAATTCAGTTCTTC. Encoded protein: CAWSRSGGIQFF.

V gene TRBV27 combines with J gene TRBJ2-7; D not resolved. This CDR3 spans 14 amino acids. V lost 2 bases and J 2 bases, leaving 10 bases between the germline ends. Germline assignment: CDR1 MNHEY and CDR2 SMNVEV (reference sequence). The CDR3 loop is CASSLGPPAYEQYF. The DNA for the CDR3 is TGTGCCAGCAGTTTAGGCCCCCCCGCCTACGAGCAGTACTTC.

The DNA of the CDR3 is TGTGCCAGCAGCTTATCCGTGACACAGGCTAACTATGGCTACACCTTC. The encoded protein is CASSLSVTQANYGYTF. The chain couples TRBV7-9 to TRBJ1-2; D might be TRBD1 (5 bases). V was cut by 2 bases and J by 0 bases, with 13 bases left in between. CDR1 is SEHNR and CDR2 is FQNEAQ in the germline V gene (reference sequence). The CDR3 length is 16 residues. Together with reference TRBV7-9 and TRBJ1-2, the CDR3 gives the full variable domain: DTGVSQNPRHKITKRGQNVTFRCDPISEHNRLYWYRQTLGQGPEFLTYFQNEAQLEKSRLLSDRFSAERPKGSFSTLEIQRTEQGDSAMYLCASSLSVTQANYGYTFGSGTRLTVV.

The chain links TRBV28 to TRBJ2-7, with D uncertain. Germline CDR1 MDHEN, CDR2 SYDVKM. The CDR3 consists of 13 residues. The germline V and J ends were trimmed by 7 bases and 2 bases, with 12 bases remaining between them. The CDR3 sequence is CASNKRETYEQYF. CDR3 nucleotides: TGTGCCAGCAATAAACGAGAGACCTACGAGCAGTACTTC.

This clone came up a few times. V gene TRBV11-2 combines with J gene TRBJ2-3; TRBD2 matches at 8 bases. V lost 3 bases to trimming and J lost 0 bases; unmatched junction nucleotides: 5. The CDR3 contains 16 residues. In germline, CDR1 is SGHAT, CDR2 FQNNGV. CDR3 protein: CASSFGLALSTDTQYF. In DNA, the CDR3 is TGTGCCAGCAGCTTTGGACTAGCACTAAGCACAGATACGCAGTATTTT.

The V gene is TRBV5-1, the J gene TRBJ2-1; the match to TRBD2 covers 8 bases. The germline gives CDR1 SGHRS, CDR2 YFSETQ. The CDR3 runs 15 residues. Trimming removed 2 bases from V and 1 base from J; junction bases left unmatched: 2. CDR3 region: CASSLLAGSYNEQFF. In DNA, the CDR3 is TGCGCCAGCAGCTTATTAGCGGGATCCTACAATGAGCAGTTCTTC.

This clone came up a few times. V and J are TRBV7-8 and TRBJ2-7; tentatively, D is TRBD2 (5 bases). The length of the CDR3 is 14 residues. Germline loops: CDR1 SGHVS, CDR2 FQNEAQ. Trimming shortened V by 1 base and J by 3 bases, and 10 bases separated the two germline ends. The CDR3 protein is CASSLEVGLYEQYF. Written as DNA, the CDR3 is TGTGCCAGCAGCTTAGAGGTCGGACTCTACGAGCAGTACTTC.

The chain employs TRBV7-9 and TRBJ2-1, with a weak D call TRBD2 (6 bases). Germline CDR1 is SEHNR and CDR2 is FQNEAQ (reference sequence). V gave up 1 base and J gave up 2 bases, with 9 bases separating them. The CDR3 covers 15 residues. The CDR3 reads CASSLDGSPYNEQFF. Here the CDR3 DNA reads TGTGCCAGCAGCTTAGACGGGAGTCCCTACAATGAGCAGTTCTTC.

CDR3 DNA sequence: TGTGCCAGCAGTGTGACAGGGGGCTCCAGTCAGCCCCAGCATTTT. This translates into CASSVTGGSSQPQHF. The chain couples TRBV6-1 to TRBJ1-5, with TRBD1 matching over 10 bases. CDR1 is MNHNS and CDR2 is SASEGT in the germline V gene. The CDR3 sequence is 15 residues long. The junction had 6 bases not matched to a gene; V was cut back by 4 bases and J by 6 bases.

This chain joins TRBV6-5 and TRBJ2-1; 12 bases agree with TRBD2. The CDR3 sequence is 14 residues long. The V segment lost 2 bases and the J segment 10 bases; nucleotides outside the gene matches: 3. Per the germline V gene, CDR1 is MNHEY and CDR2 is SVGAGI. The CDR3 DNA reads TGTGCCAGCAGTTACGTACTAGCGGGAGGAGAGCAGTTCTTC. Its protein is CASSYVLAGGEQFF.

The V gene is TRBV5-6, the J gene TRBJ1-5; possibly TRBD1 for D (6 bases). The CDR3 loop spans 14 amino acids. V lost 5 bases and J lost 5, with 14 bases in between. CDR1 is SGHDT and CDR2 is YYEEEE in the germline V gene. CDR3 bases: TGTGCCAGCAGTGAGGGGGGGACATATCAGCCCCAGCATTTT. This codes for CASSEGGTYQPQHF.

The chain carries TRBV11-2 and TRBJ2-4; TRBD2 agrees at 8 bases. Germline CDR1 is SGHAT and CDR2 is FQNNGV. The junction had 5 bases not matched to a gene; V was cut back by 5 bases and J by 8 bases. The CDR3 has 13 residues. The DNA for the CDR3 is TGTGCCAGCAGCCCGGGACTAGTTGACATTCAGTACTTC. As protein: CASSPGLVDIQYF.

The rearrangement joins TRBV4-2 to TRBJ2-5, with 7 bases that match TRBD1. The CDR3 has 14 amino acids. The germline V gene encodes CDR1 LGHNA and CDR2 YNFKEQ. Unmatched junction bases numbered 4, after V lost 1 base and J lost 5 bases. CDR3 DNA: TGTGCCAGCAGCCAAGTAAGGGACAGTGAGACCCAGTACTTC. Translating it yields CASSQVRDSETQYF.

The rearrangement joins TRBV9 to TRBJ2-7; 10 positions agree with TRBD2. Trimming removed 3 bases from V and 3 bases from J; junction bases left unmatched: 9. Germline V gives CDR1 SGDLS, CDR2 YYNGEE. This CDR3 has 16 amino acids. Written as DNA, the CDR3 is TGTGCCAGCAGCGCACAACCGGGACTAGCGTACTACGAGCAGTACTTC. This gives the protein CASSAQPGLAYYEQYF.

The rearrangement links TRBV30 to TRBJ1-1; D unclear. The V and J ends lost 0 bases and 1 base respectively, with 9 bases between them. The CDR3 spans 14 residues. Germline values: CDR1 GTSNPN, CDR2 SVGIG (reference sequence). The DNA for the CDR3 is TGTGCCTGGAGTGTATCCCACGGGAACACTGAAGCTTTCTTT. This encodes CAWSVSHGNTEAFF.

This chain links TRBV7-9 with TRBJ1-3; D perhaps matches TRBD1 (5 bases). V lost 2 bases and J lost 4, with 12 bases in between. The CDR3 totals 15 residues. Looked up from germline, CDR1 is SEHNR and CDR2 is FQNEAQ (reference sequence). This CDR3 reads CASSLQGGGGNTIYF. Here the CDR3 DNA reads TGTGCCAGCAGCTTACAGGGAGGCGGCGGAAACACCATATATTTT.

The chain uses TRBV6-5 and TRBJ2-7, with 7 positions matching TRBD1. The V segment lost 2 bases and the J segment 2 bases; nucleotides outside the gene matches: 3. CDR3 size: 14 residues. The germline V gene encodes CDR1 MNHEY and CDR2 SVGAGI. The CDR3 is CASSYQGQTYEQYF. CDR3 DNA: TGTGCCAGCAGTTACCAGGGACAGACCTACGAGCAGTACTTC.